These 5 T cell receptor beta chains were sequenced from one sample in a study of blood T cell repertoires in COVID-19. Some clones are missing from TCRdb's copy, which holds only in-frame ones; the method was immunoSEQ multiplex PCR. The table has 200,000 to 250,000 clones, 65% to 90% seen once; the top ten hold under 2.5%. Sequenced: peripheral blood. The source is a woman between 65 and 79 years old with COVID-19, enrolled during active disease.

The rearrangement joins TRBV7-9 to TRBJ2-7; a possible D gene is TRBD2 (6 bases). Trimming took off 1 base at V and 2 bases at J, with 18 bases between the two ends. The CDR3 is 17 residues long. The germline V gene encodes CDR1 SEHNR and CDR2 FQNEAQ (reference sequence). The chain's CDR3 is CASSLGPGLTSTYEQYF. For the CDR3, the DNA is TGTGCCAGCAGCTTAGGGCCGGGGCTGACTAGTACCTACGAGCAGTACTTC.

The chain employs TRBV27 and TRBJ2-1; D possibly corresponds to TRBD1 (6 bases). The CDR3 extends over 15 amino acids. Germline CDR1 MNHEY, CDR2 SMNVEV (reference sequence). With 6 bases removed from V and 8 bases from J, the gap between germline ends came to 20 bases. As DNA, the CDR3 is TGTGCCAGCAGCCTAAGGGGACACTGGGCGGATGAGCAGTTCTTC. Its translation: CASSLRGHWADEQFF.

The chain links TRBV5-1 to TRBJ2-2, with TRBD2 identical over 12 bases. V dropped 4 bases and J dropped 8; count of bases not matched to a gene: 9. CDR3 size: 16 residues. CDR1 is SGHRS and CDR2 is YFSETQ in the germline V gene. The DNA of the CDR3 is TGCGCCAGCAGCACAACTAGCGGGGGGCTGCAAGGGGAGCTGTTTTTT. Encoded protein: CASSTTSGGLQGELFF.

This chain connects TRBV11-3 to TRBJ1-6; D might be TRBD1 (6 bases). CDR1 is SGHNT and CDR2 is YENEEA in the germline V gene. Trimming took 4 bases from V and 1 from J, leaving 14 bases between them. CDR3 size: 17 residues. DNA of the CDR3: TGTGCCAGCAGCTCGACAGGTTCTGGGTCCTATAATTCACCCCTCCACTTT. This sequence encodes CASSSTGSGSYNSPLHF.

The V gene is TRBV19, the J gene TRBJ1-1; 7 bases agree with TRBD1. Per germline, CDR1 LNHDA and CDR2 SQIVND (reference sequence). There are 15 residues in the CDR3. Trimming cost V 3 bases and J 4 bases; bases outside gene matches: 8. In DNA form, the CDR3 reads TGTGCCAGTAGTATGGGACAGAACGCTCCCACTGAAGCTTTCTTT. It specifies CASSMGQNAPTEAFF.